One sample yielded the 8 T cell receptor beta chains listed below, sequenced in a study of T cell repertoires in cytomegalovirus infection. What these receptors recognize is not known. TCRdb re-analysed the reads in MiXCR, keeping a single row per CDR3 protein. The table shows 700,000 to 850,000 distinct CDR3 sequences, with about 31% occurring only once. This sample comprised cultured CD8+ T cells from PBMCs, obtained from culture after CMV antigen stimulation. Receptor source: a human donor in good health (CMV status not recorded). Some clones in this sample may be carry-over from other donors' samples.

This clonotype was seen many times. V usage is TRBV7-8 and J usage is TRBJ2-1; 13 bases align to TRBD2. V lost 4 bases to trimming and J lost 6 bases; unmatched junction nucleotides: 6. The germline gives CDR1 SGHVS, CDR2 FQNEAQ. The CDR3 loop spans 16 amino acids. CDR3 in DNA: TGTGCCAGCAGCTCATCACTAGCGGGGGGGCCCAATGAGCAGTTCTTC. This encodes CASSSSLAGGPNEQFF.

A few counts support this clonotype. The rearrangement uses TRBV4-1 and TRBJ1-2, with D tentatively TRBD1 (5 bases). Per germline, CDR1 MGHRA and CDR2 YSYEKL. With 0 bases removed from V and 3 bases from J, the gap between germline ends came to 17 bases. This CDR3 region has 17 residues. The CDR3 region is CASSQEAGTPGDYGYTF. The CDR3 nucleotides are TGCGCCAGCAGCCAAGAGGCTGGGACGCCTGGGGACTATGGCTACACCTTC.

The gene calls are TRBV12-5 and TRBJ1-5, with D perhaps matching TRBD1 (5 bases). The CDR3 is 13 amino acids. Between the trimmed V and J ends, which lost 3 bases and 7 bases, there was a span of 10 bases. Germline assignment: CDR1 LGHNT and CDR2 FRNRAP. CDR3 DNA: TGTGCTAGTGGTTTCGGGGGGGAGCAGCCCCAGCATTTT. Its translation: CASGFGGEQPQHF.

This clonotype has just a few counts. The chain combines TRBV7-6 with TRBJ2-1; 7 bases map to TRBD1. Germline trimming cut 1 base from V and 0 bases from J; bases unmatched to any gene: 12. This CDR3 is 19 amino acids long. Germline V gene data show CDR1 as SGHVS and CDR2 as FNYEAQ. CDR3 protein: CASSLVSNRDSSSYNEQFF. The CDR3 DNA reads as TGTGCCAGCAGCTTAGTCTCGAACCGGGACAGCAGCTCCTACAATGAGCAGTTCTTC. The full variable domain, rest sourced from reference TRBV7-6 and TRBJ2-1, is GAGVSQSPRYKVTKRGQDVALRCDPISGHVSLYWYRQALGQGPEFLTYFNYEAQQDKSGLPNDRFSAERPEGSISTLTIQRTEQRDSAMYRCASSLVSNRDSSSYNEQFFGPGTRLTVL.

The rearrangement links TRBV20-1 to TRBJ2-1; 8 bases match TRBD2. The J segment lost 3 bases and the V segment lost 0 bases, leaving 4 bases of the junction unmatched. This CDR3 has 15 amino acids. CDR1 and CDR2 from the germline V gene are DFQATT and SNEGSKA (reference sequence). As DNA, the CDR3 is TGCAGTGCTAGAGATAAAGCGGGGGTCTACAATGAGCAGTTCTTC. Its protein product is CSARDKAGVYNEQFF.

The chain employs TRBV28 and TRBJ1-2; 8 bases line up with TRBD1. V was clipped by 6 bases and J by 2 bases; unmatched bases: 8. Germline CDR1 reads MDHEN; CDR2 reads SYDVKM. The CDR3 totals 15 residues. DNA of the CDR3: TGTGCCAGCAGAGAGGACAGGGAGGGAAACTATGGCTACACCTTC. Encoded protein: CASREDREGNYGYTF.

The rearrangement uses TRBV12-3 or TRBV12-4 and TRBJ1-4, with 8 bases lining up with TRBD1. V dropped 5 bases and J dropped 8; count of bases not matched to a gene: 19. This CDR3 is 18 amino acids long. In DNA, the CDR3 is TGTGCCAGCAGTCCCCTTGTGGACAGGGTTGAGTCGAACGAAAAACTGTTTTTT. Translating it yields CASSPLVDRVESNEKLFF.

CDR3 protein: CASSYSDSLYGYTF. In DNA, the CDR3 is TGTGCCAGCAGTTACTCGGACAGCCTGTATGGCTACACCTTC. The rearrangement uses TRBV6-6 and TRBJ1-2; TRBD1 is a possible D gene (6 bases). Germline V gives CDR1 MNHNY, CDR2 SVGAGI (reference sequence). V lost 0 bases, J lost 5 bases, and 10 bases lay in between. The CDR3 loop spans 14 amino acids.